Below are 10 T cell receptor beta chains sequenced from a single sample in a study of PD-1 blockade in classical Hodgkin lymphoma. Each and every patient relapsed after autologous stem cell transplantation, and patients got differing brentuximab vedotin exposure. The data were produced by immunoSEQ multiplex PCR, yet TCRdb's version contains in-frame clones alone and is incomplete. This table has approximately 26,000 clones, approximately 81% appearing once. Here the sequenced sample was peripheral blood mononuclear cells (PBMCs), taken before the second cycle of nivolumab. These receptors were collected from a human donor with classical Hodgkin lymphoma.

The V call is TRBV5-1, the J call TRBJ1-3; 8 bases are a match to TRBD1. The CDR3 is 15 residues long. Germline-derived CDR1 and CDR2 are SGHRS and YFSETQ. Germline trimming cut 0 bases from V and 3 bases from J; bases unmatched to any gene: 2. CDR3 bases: TGCGCCAGCAGCTTGGAAGGACAGGGTGGAAACACCATATATTTT. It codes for CASSLEGQGGNTIYF.

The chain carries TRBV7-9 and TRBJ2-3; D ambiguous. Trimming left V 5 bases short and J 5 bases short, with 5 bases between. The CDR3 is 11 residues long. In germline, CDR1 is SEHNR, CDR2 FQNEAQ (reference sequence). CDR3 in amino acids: CASSLLDTQYF. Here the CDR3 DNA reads TGTGCCAGCAGCCTCTTAGATACGCAGTATTTT.

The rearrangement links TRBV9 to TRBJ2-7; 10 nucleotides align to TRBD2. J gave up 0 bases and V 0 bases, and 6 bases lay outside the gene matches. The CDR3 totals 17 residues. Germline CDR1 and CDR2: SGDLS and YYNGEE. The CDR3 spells CASSVGAGTSDSYEQYF. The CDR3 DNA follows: TGTGCCAGCAGCGTAGGGGCCGGGACTAGCGACTCCTACGAGCAGTACTTC.

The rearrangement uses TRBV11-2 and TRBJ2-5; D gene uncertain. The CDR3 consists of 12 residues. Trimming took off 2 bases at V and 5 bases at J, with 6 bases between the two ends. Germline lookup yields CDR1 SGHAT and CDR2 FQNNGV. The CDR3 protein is CASSLSKETQYF. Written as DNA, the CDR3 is TGTGCCAGCAGCTTAAGTAAGGAGACCCAGTACTTC.

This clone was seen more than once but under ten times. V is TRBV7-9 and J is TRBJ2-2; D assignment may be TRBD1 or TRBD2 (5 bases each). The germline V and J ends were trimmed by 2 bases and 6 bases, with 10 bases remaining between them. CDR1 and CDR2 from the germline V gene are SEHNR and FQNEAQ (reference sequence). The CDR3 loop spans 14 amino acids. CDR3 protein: CASSLPVGAGELFF. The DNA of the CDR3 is TGTGCCAGCAGCTTACCGGTGGGGGCCGGGGAGCTGTTTTTT.

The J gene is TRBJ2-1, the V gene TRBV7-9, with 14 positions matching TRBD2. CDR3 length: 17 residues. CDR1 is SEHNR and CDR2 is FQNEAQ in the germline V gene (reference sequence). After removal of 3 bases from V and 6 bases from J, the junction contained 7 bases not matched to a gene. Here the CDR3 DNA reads TGTGCCAGCAGCTTTGGAAGGGGACTAGCGGGAGTCAATGAGCAGTTCTTC. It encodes CASSFGRGLAGVNEQFF.

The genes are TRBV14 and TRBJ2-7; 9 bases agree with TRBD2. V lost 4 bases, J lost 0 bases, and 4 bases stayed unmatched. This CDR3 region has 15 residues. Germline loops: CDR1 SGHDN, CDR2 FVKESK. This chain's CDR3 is CASSRREGSSYEQYF. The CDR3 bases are TGTGCCAGCAGCCGGCGGGAGGGGAGCTCCTACGAGCAGTACTTC. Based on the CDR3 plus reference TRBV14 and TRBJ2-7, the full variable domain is EAGVTQFPSHSVIEKGQTVTLRCDPISGHDNLYWYRRVMGKEIKFLLHFVKESKQDESGMPNNRFLAERTGGTYSTLKVQPAELEDSGVYFCASSRREGSSYEQYFGPGTRLTVT.

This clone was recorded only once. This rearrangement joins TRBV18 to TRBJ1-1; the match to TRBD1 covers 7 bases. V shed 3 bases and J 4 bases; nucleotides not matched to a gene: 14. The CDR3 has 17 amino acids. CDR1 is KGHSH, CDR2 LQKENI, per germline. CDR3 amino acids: CASSPISLQGGSTEAFF. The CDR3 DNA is TGTGCCAGCTCACCCATTTCCTTGCAGGGGGGGAGCACTGAAGCTTTCTTT.

CDR3 sequence: CASRRGLEANSRLNTEAFF. CDR3 in DNA: TGTGCCAGCAGGAGGGGTCTCGAGGCGAACAGTCGCCTGAACACTGAAGCTTTCTTT. The chain recombines TRBV5-5 with TRBJ1-1, with a weak D call TRBD1 (5 bases). Germline V gene lookup returns CDR1 SGHKS and CDR2 YYEKEE (reference sequence). The CDR3 loop spans 19 amino acids. V was pared by 5 bases and J by 0 bases, with 26 bases between.

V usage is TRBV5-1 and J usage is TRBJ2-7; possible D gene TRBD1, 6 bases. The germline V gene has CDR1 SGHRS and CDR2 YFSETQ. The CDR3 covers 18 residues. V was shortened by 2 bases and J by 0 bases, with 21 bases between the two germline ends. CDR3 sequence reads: CASSFDSQGLSFSYEQYF. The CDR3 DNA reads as TGCGCCAGCAGCTTTGACAGTCAGGGGCTCTCATTCTCCTACGAGCAGTACTTC.